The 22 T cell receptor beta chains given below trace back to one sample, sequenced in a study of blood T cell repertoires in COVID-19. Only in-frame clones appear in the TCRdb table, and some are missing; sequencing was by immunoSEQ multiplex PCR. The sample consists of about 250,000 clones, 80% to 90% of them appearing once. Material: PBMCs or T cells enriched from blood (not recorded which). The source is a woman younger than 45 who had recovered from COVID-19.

CDR3 region: CASSPLGLAGGPDTQYF. The DNA of the CDR3 is TGTGCCAGCAGTCCCCTCGGACTAGCGGGGGGGCCAGATACGCAGTATTTT. The rearrangement links TRBV28 to TRBJ2-3; 15 positions match TRBD2. Germline-derived CDR1 and CDR2 are MDHEN and SYDVKM. J was trimmed by 4 bases and V by 5 bases; bases with no gene match: 7. CDR3 length: 17 amino acids.

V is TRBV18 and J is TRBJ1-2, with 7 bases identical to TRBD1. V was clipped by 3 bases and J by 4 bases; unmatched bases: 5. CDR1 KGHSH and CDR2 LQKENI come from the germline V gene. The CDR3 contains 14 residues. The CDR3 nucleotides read TGTGCCAGCTCACCGCCGGGACAGCCCTATGGCTACACCTTC. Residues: CASSPPGQPYGYTF.

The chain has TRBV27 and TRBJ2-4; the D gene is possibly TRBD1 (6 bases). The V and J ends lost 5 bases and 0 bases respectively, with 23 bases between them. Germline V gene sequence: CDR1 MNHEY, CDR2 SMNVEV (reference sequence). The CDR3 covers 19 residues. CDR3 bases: TGTGCCAGCAGTCCCCTGACAGGACCTAAACGACTAGCCAAAAACATTCAGTACTTC. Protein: CASSPLTGPKRLAKNIQYF.

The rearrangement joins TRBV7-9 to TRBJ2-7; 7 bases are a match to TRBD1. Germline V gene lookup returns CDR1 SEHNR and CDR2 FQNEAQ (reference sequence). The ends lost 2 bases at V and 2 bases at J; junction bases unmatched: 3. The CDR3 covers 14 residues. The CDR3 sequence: CASSLIGTAYEQYF. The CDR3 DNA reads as TGTGCCAGCAGCTTAATCGGGACAGCCTACGAGCAGTACTTC. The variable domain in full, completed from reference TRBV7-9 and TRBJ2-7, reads DTGVSQNPRHKITKRGQNVTFRCDPISEHNRLYWYRQTLGQGPEFLTYFQNEAQLEKSRLLSDRFSAERPKGSFSTLEIQRTEQGDSAMYLCASSLIGTAYEQYFGPGTRLTVT.

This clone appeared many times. The CDR3 loop reads CASSSTLAREQYF. CDR3 bases: TGTGCCAGTAGCTCGACACTAGCTCGGGAGCAGTACTTC. The chain carries TRBV19 and TRBJ2-7, with TRBD2 as a possible D gene (6 bases). Trimming shortened V by 6 bases and J by 7 bases, and 16 bases separated the two germline ends. Germline V gene lookup returns CDR1 LNHDA and CDR2 SQIVND (reference sequence). This CDR3 has 13 residues.

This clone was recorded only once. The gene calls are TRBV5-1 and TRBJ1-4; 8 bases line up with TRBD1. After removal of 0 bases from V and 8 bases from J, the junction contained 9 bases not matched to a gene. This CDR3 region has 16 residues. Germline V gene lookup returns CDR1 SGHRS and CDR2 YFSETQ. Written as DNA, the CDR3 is TGCGCCAGCAGCTTGGGGGCAGGGGGCGCAGAAGAAAAACTGTTTTTT. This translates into CASSLGAGGAEEKLFF.

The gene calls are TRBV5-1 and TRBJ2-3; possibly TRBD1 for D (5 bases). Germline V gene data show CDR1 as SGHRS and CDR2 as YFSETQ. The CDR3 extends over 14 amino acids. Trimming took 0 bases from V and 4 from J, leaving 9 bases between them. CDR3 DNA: TGCGCCAGCAGCTTGGAGGGGAACGCAGATACGCAGTATTTT. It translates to CASSLEGNADTQYF.

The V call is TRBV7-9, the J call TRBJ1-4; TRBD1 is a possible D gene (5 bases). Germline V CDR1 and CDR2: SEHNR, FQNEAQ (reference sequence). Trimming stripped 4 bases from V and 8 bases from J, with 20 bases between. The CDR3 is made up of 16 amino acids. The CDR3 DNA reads TGTGCCAGCAGCTCGTCTGGGGCAGGTCCAAACGAAAAACTGTTTTTT. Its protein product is CASSSSGAGPNEKLFF.

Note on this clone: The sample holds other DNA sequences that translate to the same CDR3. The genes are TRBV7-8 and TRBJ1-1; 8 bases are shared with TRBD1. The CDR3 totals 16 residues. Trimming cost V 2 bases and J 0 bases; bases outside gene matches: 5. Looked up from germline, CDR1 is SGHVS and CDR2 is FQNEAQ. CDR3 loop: CASSLTRTGLNTEAFF. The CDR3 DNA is TGTGCCAGCAGCTTAACCCGGACAGGGTTGAACACTGAAGCTTTCTTT.

The CDR3 DNA sequence: TGTGCCAGCAGTGGGGCGAAGCAGCCCCAGCATTTT. Amino acids: CASSGAKQPQHF. V is TRBV2 and J is TRBJ1-5; no clear D. CDR3 length equals 12 residues. Looked up from germline, CDR1 is SNHLY and CDR2 is FYNNEI. V was shortened by 4 bases and J by 7 bases, with 8 bases between the two germline ends.

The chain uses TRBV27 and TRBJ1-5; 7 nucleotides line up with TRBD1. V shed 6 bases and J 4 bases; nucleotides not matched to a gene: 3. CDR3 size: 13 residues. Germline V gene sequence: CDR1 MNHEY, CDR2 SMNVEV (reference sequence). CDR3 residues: CASSLQGNQPQHF. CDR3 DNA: TGTGCCAGCAGCTTACAGGGGAATCAGCCCCAGCATTTT.

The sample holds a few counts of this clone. The CDR3 reads CASSWTIGENEQYF. The CDR3 region has the DNA TGCGCCAGCAGCTGGACCATAGGGGAAAACGAGCAGTACTTC. This chain links TRBV5-1 with TRBJ2-7; D perhaps matches TRBD1 (5 bases). This CDR3 region has 14 residues. V dropped 3 bases and J dropped 5 bases, with 15 bases sitting between them. The germline V gene encodes CDR1 SGHRS and CDR2 YFSETQ.

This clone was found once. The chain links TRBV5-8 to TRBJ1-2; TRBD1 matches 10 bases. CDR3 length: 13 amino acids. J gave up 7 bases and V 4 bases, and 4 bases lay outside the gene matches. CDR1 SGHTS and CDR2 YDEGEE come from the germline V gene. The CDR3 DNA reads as TGTGCCAGCAGCCGTCGGGACAGGGGTGGCTACACCTTC. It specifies CASSRRDRGGYTF.

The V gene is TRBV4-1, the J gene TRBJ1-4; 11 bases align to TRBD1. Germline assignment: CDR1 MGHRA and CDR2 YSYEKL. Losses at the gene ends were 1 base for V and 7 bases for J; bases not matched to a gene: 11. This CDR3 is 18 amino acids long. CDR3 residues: CASSQVVLGQGAGEKLFF. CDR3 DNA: TGCGCCAGCAGCCAAGTGGTCCTTGGACAGGGGGCCGGTGAAAAACTGTTTTTT.

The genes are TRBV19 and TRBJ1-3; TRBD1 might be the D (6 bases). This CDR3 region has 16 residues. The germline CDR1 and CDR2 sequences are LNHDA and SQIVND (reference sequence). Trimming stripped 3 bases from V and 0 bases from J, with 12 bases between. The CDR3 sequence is CASSIETGHSGNTIYF. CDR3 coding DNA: TGTGCCAGTAGTATTGAAACGGGACACTCTGGAAACACCATATATTTT.

The CDR3 loop reads CASSPGTSGRIEQFF. Here the CDR3 DNA reads TGTGCCAGCAGCCCCGGGACTAGCGGGAGGATCGAGCAGTTCTTC. The chain employs TRBV11-2 and TRBJ2-1, with 15 bases lining up with TRBD2. Germline values: CDR1 SGHAT, CDR2 FQNNGV. The CDR3 is made up of 15 amino acids. V gave up 5 bases and J gave up 10 bases; unmatched junction bases: 6.

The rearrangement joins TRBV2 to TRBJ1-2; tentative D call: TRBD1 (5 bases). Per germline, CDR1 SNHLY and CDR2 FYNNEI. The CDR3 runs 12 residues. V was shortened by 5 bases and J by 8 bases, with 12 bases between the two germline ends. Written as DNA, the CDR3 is TGTGCCAGCAGTCCCAGGGTAGACGGCTACACCTTC. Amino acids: CASSPRVDGYTF.

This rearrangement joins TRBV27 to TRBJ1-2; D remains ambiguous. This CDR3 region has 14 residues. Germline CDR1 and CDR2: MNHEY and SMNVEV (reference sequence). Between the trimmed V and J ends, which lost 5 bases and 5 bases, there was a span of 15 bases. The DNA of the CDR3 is TGTGCCAGCAGTCCCTCCGGGTGGCGGTATGGCTACACCTTC. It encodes CASSPSGWRYGYTF.

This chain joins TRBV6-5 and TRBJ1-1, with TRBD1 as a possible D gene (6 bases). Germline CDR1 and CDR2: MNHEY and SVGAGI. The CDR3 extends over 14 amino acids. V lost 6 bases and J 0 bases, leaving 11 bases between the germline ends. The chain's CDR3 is CASRVGTMNTEAFF. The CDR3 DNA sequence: TGTGCCAGCAGGGTCGGGACAATGAACACTGAAGCTTTCTTT.

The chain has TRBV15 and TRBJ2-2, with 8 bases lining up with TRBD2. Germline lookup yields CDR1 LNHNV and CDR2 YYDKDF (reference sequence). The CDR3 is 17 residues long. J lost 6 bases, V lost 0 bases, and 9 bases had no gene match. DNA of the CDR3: TGTGCCACCAGCAGAGACTCTGGACTAGCTTTTTCCGGGGAGCTGTTTTTT. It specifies CATSRDSGLAFSGELFF.

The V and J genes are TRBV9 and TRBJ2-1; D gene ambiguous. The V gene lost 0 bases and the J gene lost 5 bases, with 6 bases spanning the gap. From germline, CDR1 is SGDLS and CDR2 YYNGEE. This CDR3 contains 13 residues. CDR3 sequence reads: CASSVEGDNEQFF. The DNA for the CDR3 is TGTGCCAGCAGCGTAGAAGGAGACAATGAGCAGTTCTTC.

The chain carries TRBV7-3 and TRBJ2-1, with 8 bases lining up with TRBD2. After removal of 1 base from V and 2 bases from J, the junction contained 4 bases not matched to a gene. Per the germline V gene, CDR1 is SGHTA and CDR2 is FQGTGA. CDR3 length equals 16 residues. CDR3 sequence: CASSLSAGGPYNEQFF. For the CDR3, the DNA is TGTGCCAGCAGCTTAAGTGCGGGGGGACCCTACAATGAGCAGTTCTTC. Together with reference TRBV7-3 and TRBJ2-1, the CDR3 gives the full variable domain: GAGVSQTPSNKVTEKGKYVELRCDPISGHTALYWYRQSLGQGPEFLIYFQGTGAADDSGLPNDRFFAVRPEGSVSTLKIQRTERGDSAVYLCASSLSAGGPYNEQFFGPGTRLTVL.